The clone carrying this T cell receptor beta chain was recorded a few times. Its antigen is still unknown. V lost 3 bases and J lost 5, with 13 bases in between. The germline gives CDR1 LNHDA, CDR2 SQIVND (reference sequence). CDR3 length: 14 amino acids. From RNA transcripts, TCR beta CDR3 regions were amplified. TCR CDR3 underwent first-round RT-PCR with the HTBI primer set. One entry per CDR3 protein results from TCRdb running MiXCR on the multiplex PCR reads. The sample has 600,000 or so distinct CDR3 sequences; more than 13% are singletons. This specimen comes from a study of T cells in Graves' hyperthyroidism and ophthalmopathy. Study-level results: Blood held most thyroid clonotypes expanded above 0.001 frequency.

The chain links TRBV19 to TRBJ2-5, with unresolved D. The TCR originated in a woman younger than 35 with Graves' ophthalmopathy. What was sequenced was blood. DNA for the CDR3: TGTGCCAGTAGTATTTCGCGGATATGGGAGACCCAGTACTTC. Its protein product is CASSISRIWETQYF.